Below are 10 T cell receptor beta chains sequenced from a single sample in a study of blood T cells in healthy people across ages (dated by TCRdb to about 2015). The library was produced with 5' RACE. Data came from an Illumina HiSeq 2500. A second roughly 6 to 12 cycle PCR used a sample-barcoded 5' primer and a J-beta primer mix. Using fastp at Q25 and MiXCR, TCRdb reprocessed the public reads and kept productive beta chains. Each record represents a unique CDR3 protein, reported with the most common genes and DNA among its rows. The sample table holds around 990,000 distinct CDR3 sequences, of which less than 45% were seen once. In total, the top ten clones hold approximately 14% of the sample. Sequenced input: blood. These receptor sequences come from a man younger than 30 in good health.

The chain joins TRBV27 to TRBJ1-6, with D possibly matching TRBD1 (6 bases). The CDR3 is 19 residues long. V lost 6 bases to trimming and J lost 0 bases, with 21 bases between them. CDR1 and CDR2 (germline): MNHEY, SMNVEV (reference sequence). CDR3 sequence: CASSPRWDTRSSYNSPLHF. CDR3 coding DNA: TGTGCCAGCAGCCCCCGCTGGGACACGAGGAGCTCCTATAATTCACCCCTCCACTTT.

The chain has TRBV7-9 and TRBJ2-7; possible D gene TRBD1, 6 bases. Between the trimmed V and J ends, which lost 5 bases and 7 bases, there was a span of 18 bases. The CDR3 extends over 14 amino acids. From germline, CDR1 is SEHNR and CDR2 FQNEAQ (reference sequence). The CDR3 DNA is TGTGCCAGCAGCCGATTACAGGGTTACAATGAGCAGTACTTC. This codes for CASSRLQGYNEQYF.

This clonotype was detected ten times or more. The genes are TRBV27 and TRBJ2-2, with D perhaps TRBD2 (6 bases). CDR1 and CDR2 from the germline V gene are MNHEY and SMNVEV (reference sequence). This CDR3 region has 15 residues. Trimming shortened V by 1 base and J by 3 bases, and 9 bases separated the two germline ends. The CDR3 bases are TGTGCCAGCAGTTTATATGGGGAGGACACCGGGGAGCTGTTTTTT. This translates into CASSLYGEDTGELFF.

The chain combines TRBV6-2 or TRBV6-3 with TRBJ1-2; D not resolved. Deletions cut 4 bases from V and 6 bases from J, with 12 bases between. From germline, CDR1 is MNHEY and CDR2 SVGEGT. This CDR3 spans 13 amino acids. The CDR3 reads CASSFPSVHGYTF. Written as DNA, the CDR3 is TGTGCCAGCAGTTTCCCATCCGTCCATGGCTACACCTTC.

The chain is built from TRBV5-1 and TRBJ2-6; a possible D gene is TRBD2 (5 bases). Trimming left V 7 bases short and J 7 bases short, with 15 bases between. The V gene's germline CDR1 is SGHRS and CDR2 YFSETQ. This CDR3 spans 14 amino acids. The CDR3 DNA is TGCGCCAGCGGACTTGAAGGGCTCGCCAACGTCCTGACTTTC. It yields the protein CASGLEGLANVLTF.

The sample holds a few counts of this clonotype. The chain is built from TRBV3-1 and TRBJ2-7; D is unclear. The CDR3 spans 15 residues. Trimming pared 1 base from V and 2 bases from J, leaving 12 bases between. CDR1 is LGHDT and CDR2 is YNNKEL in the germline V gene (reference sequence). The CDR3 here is CASSQGPKFTYEQYF. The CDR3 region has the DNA TGTGCCAGCAGCCAAGGTCCCAAGTTTACCTACGAGCAGTACTTC.

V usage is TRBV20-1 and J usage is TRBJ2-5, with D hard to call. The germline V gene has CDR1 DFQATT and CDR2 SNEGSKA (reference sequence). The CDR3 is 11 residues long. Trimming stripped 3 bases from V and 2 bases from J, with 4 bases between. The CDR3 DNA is TGCAGTGCTAGCTTACAAGAGACCCAGTACTTC. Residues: CSASLQETQYF.

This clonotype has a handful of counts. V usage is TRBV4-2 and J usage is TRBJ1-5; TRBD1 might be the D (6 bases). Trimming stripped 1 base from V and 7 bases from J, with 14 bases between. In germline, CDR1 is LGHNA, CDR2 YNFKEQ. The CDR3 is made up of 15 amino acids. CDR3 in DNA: TGTGCCAGCAGCCAAGTCCAGGGGCTAGGACAGCCCCAGCATTTT. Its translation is CASSQVQGLGQPQHF.

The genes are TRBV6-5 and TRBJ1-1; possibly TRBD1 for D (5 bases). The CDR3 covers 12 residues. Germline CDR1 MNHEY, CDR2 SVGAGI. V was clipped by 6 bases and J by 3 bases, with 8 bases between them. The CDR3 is CASRRGHTEAFF. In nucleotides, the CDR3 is TGTGCCAGCAGGAGGGGTCACACTGAAGCTTTCTTT.

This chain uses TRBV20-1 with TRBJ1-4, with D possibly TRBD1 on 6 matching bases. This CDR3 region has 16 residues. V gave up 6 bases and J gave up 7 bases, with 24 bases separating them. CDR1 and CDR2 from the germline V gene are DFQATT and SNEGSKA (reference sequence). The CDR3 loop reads CSAPASPGAYVEKLFF. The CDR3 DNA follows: TGCAGTGCCCCCGCGTCCCCAGGGGCCTATGTTGAAAAACTGTTTTTT.